The 21 T cell receptor beta chains listed next were all sequenced from one sample in a study of cytomegalovirus exposure and HLA in healthy donors. PCR primers comprised 60 Vbeta and 13 Jbeta primers. Sequencing was performed with immunoSEQ multiplex PCR; in TCRdb, only in-frame clones are kept and a portion is missing. The sample table includes 150,000 to 200,000 clones. Sequencing was performed on PBMCs. These receptors were collected from a woman in her late teens or twenties in good health and CMV-seropositive.

This chain links TRBV15 with TRBJ1-5, with 7 nucleotides matching TRBD1. Germline V gene lookup returns CDR1 LNHNV and CDR2 YYDKDF (reference sequence). The CDR3 contains 14 residues. J was trimmed by 5 bases and V by 4 bases; bases with no gene match: 5. The CDR3 loop reads CATSTDRVDQPQHF. CDR3 in DNA: TGTGCCACCAGCACAGACAGGGTGGATCAGCCCCAGCATTTT.

The V call is TRBV10-1, the J call TRBJ1-1, with a tentative D call TRBD1 (5 bases). The CDR3 has 11 residues. V gave up 9 bases and J gave up 3 bases, with 8 bases separating them. From germline, CDR1 is WNHNN and CDR2 SYGVQD (reference sequence). CDR3 coding DNA: TGCGCCAGGATCAGGGACACTGAAGCTTTCTTT. Residues: CARIRDTEAFF.

The chain employs TRBV7-8 and TRBJ1-1, with 11 bases fitting TRBD1. The germline gives CDR1 SGHVS, CDR2 FQNEAQ. The CDR3 consists of 17 residues. With 5 bases clipped from V and 0 bases from J, the junction kept 8 bases outside the gene matches. The CDR3 loop is CASSIRTGGNMNTEAFF. CDR3 DNA: TGTGCCAGCAGCATCCGGACAGGGGGCAACATGAACACTGAAGCTTTCTTT. The full variable domain, with the rest looked up from reference TRBV7-8 and TRBJ1-1, is GAGVSQSPRYKVAKRGQDVALRCDPISGHVSLFWYQQALGQGPEFLTYFQNEAQLDKSGLPSDRFFAERPEGSVSTLKIQRTQQEDSAVYLCASSIRTGGNMNTEAFFGQGTRLTVV.

The chain employs TRBV5-1 and TRBJ2-3; 11 bases are shared with TRBD2. Germline lookup yields CDR1 SGHRS and CDR2 YFSETQ. The CDR3 loop spans 16 amino acids. Trimming took 0 bases from V and 3 from J; bases not matched to a gene: 3. CDR3 loop: CASSLGASGGTDTQYF. In DNA, the CDR3 is TGCGCCAGCAGCTTGGGCGCTAGCGGGGGGACAGATACGCAGTATTTT.

The rearrangement links TRBV30 to TRBJ1-5, with 7 bases identical to TRBD1. The CDR3 extends over 17 amino acids. The germline V gene encodes CDR1 GTSNPN and CDR2 SVGIG (reference sequence). The V gene end was trimmed by 4 bases and the J gene end by 5 bases; junction bases not matched to a gene: 17. CDR3 bases: TGTGCCTGGAACACACCCGGAGGGACAGTCGGGCATCAGCCCCAGCATTTT. Translating it yields CAWNTPGGTVGHQPQHF.

The genes are TRBV15 and TRBJ2-5; 11 bases align to TRBD2. The CDR3 is made up of 18 amino acids. Germline CDR1 is LNHNV and CDR2 is YYDKDF (reference sequence). J lost 2 bases, V lost 2 bases, and 10 bases had no gene match. For the CDR3, the DNA is TGTGCCACCAGCAGAAATAGCGGGGGGGGACCGCTACAAGAGACCCAGTACTTC. Amino acid sequence: CATSRNSGGGPLQETQYF.

The rearrangement links TRBV7-7 to TRBJ2-5; TRBD2 might be the D (5 bases). The V end lost 4 bases, the J end lost 5 bases, and 11 bases lay between the germline ends. The CDR3 is made up of 13 amino acids. Germline V gives CDR1 SSHAT, CDR2 FNYEAQ (reference sequence). CDR3 amino acids: CASSSTSRETQYF. In nucleotides, the CDR3 is TGTGCCAGCAGCTCCACTAGTAGGGAGACCCAGTACTTC. Full variable domain (rest looked up from reference TRBV7-7 and TRBJ2-5): GAGVSQSPRYKVTKRGQDVTLRCDPISSHATLYWYQQALGQGPEFLTYFNYEAQPDKSGLPSDRFSAERPEGSISTLTIQRTEQRDSAMYRCASSSTSRETQYFGPGTRLLVL.

This sequence joins TRBV2 and TRBJ2-1; 9 bases are a match to TRBD2. Germline trimming cut 3 bases from V and 6 bases from J; bases unmatched to any gene: 6. CDR3 length equals 15 residues. CDR1 is SNHLY, CDR2 FYNNEI, per germline. In nucleotides, the CDR3 is TGTGCCAGCAGTGACGGTAGCGGGAGAGTCAATGAGCAGTTCTTC. Protein product: CASSDGSGRVNEQFF.

CDR3 DNA sequence: TGTGCCAGCTCACCCGCTGGCAGCACAGGGTCACCCCTCCACTTT. Protein product: CASSPAGSTGSPLHF. The chain uses TRBV18 and TRBJ1-6, with a possible D match to TRBD1 (6 bases). Germline V gives CDR1 KGHSH, CDR2 LQKENI. The CDR3 consists of 15 residues. V was pared by 3 bases and J by 10 bases, with 16 bases between.

V and J are TRBV14 and TRBJ1-1; D perhaps matches TRBD1 (6 bases). The germline V gene encodes CDR1 SGHDN and CDR2 FVKESK. V was pared by 3 bases and J by 0 bases, with 17 bases between. This CDR3 has 17 amino acids. CDR3 protein: CASSHPRGAPMNTEAFF. The DNA for the CDR3 is TGTGCCAGCAGCCACCCCCGGGGGGCCCCGATGAACACTGAAGCTTTCTTT. The variable domain in full, with the rest retrieved from reference TRBV14 and TRBJ1-1, is EAGVTQFPSHSVIEKGQTVTLRCDPISGHDNLYWYRRVMGKEIKFLLHFVKESKQDESGMPNNRFLAERTGGTYSTLKVQPAELEDSGVYFCASSHPRGAPMNTEAFFGQGTRLTVV.

This sequence joins TRBV6-6 and TRBJ2-1; 8 bases line up with TRBD1. The ends lost 5 bases at V and 5 bases at J; junction bases unmatched: 8. There are 15 residues in the CDR3. Germline V gene sequence: CDR1 MNHNY, CDR2 SVGAGI (reference sequence). CDR3 protein: CASSKTGVLNNEQFF. DNA for the CDR3: TGTGCCAGCAGTAAGACAGGGGTGCTGAACAATGAGCAGTTCTTC.

V usage is TRBV14 and J usage is TRBJ2-3; TRBD2 might be the D (5 bases). The CDR3 loop spans 16 amino acids. Germline loops: CDR1 SGHDN, CDR2 FVKESK. The V and J ends lost 5 bases and 1 base respectively, with 16 bases between them. CDR3 sequence reads: CASSSITRAGTDTQYF. CDR3 nucleotide sequence: TGTGCCAGCAGCTCAATCACCCGAGCGGGCACAGATACGCAGTATTTT.

V usage is TRBV2 and J usage is TRBJ2-4; D is unresolved. CDR3 length: 16 amino acids. Germline assignment: CDR1 SNHLY and CDR2 FYNNEI. Trimming removed 2 bases at V and 0 bases at J, with 11 bases between. This CDR3 reads CASSESVNLAKNIQYF. CDR3 DNA sequence: TGTGCCAGCAGTGAATCGGTTAACCTAGCCAAAAACATTCAGTACTTC.

CDR3 sequence (DNA): TGTGCCAGCAGCCCCCGGGGAGGGGCCACTGAAGCTTTCTTT. Encoded protein: CASSPRGGATEAFF. This chain joins TRBV7-9 and TRBJ1-1; possible D gene TRBD1, 5 bases. Trimming removed 5 bases at V and 4 bases at J, with 14 bases between. Germline-derived CDR1 and CDR2 are SEHNR and FQNEAQ (reference sequence). The CDR3 covers 14 residues.

The gene calls are TRBV20-1 and TRBJ1-4; D is uncertain. The V and J ends lost 7 bases and 10 bases respectively, with 13 bases between them. Germline assignment: CDR1 DFQATT and CDR2 SNEGSKA (reference sequence). This CDR3 region has 11 residues. For the CDR3, the DNA is TGCAGTGTATTCGACGGCGGAAAACTGTTTTTT. This gives the protein CSVFDGGKLFF.

J is TRBJ2-1 and V is TRBV25-1; 8 bases fit TRBD2. The CDR3 runs to 17 residues. After removal of 4 bases from V and 1 base from J, the junction contained 9 bases not matched to a gene. Germline-derived CDR1 and CDR2 are MGHDK and SYGVNS. CDR3 bases: TGTGCCAGCAGTGGGTTTATTAGCGGGGAGTCCTACAATGAGCAGTTCTTC. Translated: CASSGFISGESYNEQFF.

The chain employs TRBV19 and TRBJ2-3; D is possibly TRBD1 (6 bases). This CDR3 has 18 amino acids. V lost 3 bases and J 0 bases, leaving 19 bases between the germline ends. The V gene's germline CDR1 is LNHDA and CDR2 SQIVND (reference sequence). CDR3 coding DNA: TGTGCCAGTAGTATCGGGACAATATCAGCGGTTAGCACAGATACGCAGTATTTT. Translating it yields CASSIGTISAVSTDTQYF. The whole variable domain, remainder taken from reference TRBV19 and TRBJ2-3, is DGGITQSPKYLFRKEGQNVTLSCEQNLNHDAMYWYRQDPGQGLRLIYYSQIVNDFQKGDIAEGYSVSREKKESFPLTVTSAQKNPTAFYLCASSIGTISAVSTDTQYFGPGTRLTVL.

The chain joins TRBV19 to TRBJ1-2; the D is unclear. V dropped 6 bases and J dropped 2 bases, with 13 bases sitting between them. The CDR3 totals 14 residues. From germline, CDR1 is LNHDA and CDR2 SQIVND (reference sequence). CDR3 region: CASSPSGGNYGYTF. In DNA form, the CDR3 reads TGTGCCAGTAGCCCTTCGGGCGGGAACTATGGCTACACCTTC.

This chain links TRBV15 with TRBJ2-1, with TRBD1 as a possible D gene (5 bases). The germline CDR1 and CDR2 sequences are LNHNV and YYDKDF (reference sequence). With 0 bases removed from V and 8 bases from J, the gap between germline ends came to 5 bases. CDR3 length: 12 residues. CDR3 sequence: CATSRETDEQFF. The DNA of the CDR3 is TGTGCCACCAGCAGAGAGACAGATGAGCAGTTCTTC.

The CDR3 coding sequence is TGTGCCAGCAGGAAGCGGGAGGGCCTAACAGATACGCAGTATTTT. Translation: CASRKREGLTDTQYF. V is TRBV2 and J is TRBJ2-3, with 10 nucleotides matching TRBD2. This CDR3 comprises 15 residues. CDR1 SNHLY and CDR2 FYNNEI come from the germline V gene. The J segment lost 3 bases and the V segment lost 6 bases, leaving 6 bases of the junction unmatched.

The chain combines TRBV11-3 with TRBJ1-1, with D perhaps TRBD1 (6 bases). Germline lookup yields CDR1 SGHNT and CDR2 YENEEA. Trimming pared 4 bases from V and 3 bases from J, leaving 15 bases between. The CDR3 contains 15 residues. CDR3 DNA: TGTGCCAGCAGCTCGGAACAGGGCAGGTACACTGAAGCTTTCTTT. Protein sequence: CASSSEQGRYTEAFF.